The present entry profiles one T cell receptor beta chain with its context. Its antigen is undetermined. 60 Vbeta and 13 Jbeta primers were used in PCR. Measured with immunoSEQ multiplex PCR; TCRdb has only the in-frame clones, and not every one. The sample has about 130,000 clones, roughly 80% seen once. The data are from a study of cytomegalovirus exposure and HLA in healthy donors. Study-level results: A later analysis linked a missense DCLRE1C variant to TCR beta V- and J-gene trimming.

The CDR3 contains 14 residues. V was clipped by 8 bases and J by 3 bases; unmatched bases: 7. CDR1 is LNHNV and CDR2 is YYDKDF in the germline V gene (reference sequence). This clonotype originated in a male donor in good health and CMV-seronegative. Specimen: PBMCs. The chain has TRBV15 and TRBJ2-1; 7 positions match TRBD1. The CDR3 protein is CATAQGGDYNEQFF. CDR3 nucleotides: TGTGCCACCGCTCAAGGGGGCGACTACAATGAGCAGTTCTTC.